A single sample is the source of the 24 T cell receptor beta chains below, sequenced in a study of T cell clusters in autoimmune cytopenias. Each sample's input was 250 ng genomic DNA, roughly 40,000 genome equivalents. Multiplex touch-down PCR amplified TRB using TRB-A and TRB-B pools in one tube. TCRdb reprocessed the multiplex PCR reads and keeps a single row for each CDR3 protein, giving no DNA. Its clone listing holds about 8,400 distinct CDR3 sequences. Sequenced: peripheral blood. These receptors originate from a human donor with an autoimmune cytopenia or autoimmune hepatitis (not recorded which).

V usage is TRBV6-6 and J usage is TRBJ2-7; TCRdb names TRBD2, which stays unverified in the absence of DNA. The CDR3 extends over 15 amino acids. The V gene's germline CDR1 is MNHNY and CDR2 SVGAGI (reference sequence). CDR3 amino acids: CASSLAPGGSYEQYF.

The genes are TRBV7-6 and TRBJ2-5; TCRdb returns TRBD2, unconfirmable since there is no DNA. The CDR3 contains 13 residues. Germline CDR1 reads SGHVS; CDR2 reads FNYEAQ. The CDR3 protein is CASSFNPRETQYF.

The CDR3 sequence: CASSRTGGRGELFF. The V and J genes are TRBV6-1 and TRBJ2-2; TCRdb calls TRBD1, which cannot be checked without DNA. The CDR3 sequence is 14 residues long. Per germline, CDR1 MNHNS and CDR2 SASEGT.

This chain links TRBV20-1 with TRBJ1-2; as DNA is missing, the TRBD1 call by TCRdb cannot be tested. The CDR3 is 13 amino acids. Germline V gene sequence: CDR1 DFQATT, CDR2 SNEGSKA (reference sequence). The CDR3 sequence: CSAKRGQSYGYTF.

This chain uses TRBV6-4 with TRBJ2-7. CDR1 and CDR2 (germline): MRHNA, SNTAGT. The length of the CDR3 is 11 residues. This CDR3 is CASSEGGEQYF.

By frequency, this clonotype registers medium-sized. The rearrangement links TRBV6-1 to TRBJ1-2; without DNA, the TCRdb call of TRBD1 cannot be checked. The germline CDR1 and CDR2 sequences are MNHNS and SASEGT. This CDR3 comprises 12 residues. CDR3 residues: CASALQGYGYTF.

This CDR3 is CATSGAVGTDTQYF. The V call is TRBV24-1, the J call TRBJ2-3; TCRdb lists TRBD1, though no DNA is available to test this call. Looked up from germline, CDR1 is KGHDR and CDR2 is SFDVKD. This CDR3 is built from 14 residues.

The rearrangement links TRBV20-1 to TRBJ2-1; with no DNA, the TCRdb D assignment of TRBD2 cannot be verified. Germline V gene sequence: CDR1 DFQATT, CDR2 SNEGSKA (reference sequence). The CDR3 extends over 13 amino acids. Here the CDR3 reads CRAGGPSYNEQFF.

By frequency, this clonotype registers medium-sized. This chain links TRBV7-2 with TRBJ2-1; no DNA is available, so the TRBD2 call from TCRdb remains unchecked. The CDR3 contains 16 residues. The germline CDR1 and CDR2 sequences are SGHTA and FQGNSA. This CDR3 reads CASSTSGTSGSNEQFF.

CDR3 amino acids: CASSFLPILPNLTGKKGNTEAFF. The rearrangement links TRBV11-2 to TRBJ1-1; with no DNA, the TCRdb D assignment of TRBD1 cannot be verified. CDR1 SGHAT and CDR2 FQNNGV come from the germline V gene. The CDR3 runs to 23 residues.

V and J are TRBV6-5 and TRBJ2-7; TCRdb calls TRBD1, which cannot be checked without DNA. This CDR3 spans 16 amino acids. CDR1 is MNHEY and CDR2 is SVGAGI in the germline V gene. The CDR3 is CASSDKRRDGSYEQYF.

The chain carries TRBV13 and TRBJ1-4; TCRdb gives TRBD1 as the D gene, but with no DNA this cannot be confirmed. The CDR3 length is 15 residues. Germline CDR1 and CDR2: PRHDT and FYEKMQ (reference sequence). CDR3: CASSISGGFDEKLFF.

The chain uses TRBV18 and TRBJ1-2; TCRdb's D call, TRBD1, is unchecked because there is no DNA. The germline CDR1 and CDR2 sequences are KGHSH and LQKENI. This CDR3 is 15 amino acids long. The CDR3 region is CASSSTGTGTYGYTF. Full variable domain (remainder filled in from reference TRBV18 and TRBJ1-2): NAGVMQNPRHLVRRRGQEARLRCSPMKGHSHVYWYRQLPEEGLKFMVYLQKENIIDESGMPKERFSAEFPKEGPSILRIQQVVRGDSAAYFCASSSTGTGTYGYTFGSGTRLTVV.

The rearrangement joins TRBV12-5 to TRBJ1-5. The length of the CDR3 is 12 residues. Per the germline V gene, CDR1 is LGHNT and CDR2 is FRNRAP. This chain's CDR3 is CASGLVPGPQHF.

This chain's CDR3 is CASTETSGRYEQYF. This chain joins TRBV7-2 and TRBJ2-7; checking the TCRdb D call of TRBD2 is not possible without DNA. Germline V gene lookup returns CDR1 SGHTA and CDR2 FQGNSA. The CDR3 consists of 14 residues.

The CDR3 loop reads CASSPISGQGNTEAFF. The V call is TRBV5-1, the J call TRBJ1-1; TCRdb picks TRBD1, but there is no DNA to check that call. The CDR3 contains 16 residues. Germline assignment: CDR1 SGHRS and CDR2 YFSETQ.

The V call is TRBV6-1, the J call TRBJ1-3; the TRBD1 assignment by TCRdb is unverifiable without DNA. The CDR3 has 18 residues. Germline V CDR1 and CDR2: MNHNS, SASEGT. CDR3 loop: CASSEGRWGARSGNTIYF.

CDR3 region: CASSDRGGRAAQYF. The chain combines TRBV27 with TRBJ2-5; there is no DNA to check the TCRdb D call of TRBD2. The CDR3 sequence is 14 residues long. Germline CDR1 and CDR2: MNHEY and SMNVEV (reference sequence).

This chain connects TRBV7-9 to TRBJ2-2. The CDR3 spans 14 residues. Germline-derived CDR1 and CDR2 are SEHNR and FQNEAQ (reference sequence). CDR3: CASSLTWDTGELFF.

This CDR3 reads CASSSLAGISKDKNTGELFF. The chain has TRBV27 and TRBJ2-2; TCRdb calls TRBD2, which cannot be checked without DNA. Germline V gene data show CDR1 as MNHEY and CDR2 as SMNVEV (reference sequence). This CDR3 is built from 20 residues.

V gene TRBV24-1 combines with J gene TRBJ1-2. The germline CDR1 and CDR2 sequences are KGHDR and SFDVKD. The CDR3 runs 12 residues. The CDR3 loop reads CATSDPFYGYTF.

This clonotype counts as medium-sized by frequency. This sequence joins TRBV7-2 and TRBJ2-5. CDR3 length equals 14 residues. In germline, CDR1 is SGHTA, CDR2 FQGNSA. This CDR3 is CASSLDRGSGTQYF.

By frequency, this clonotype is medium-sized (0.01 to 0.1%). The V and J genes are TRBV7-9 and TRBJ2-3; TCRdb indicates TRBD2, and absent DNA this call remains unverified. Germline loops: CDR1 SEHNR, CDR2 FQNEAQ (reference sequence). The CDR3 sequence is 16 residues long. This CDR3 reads CASSWTSGRSTDTQYF.

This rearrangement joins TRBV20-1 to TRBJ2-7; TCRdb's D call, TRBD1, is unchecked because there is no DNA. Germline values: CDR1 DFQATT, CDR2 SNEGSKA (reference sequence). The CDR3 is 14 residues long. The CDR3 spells CSAGGGTGINEQYF.